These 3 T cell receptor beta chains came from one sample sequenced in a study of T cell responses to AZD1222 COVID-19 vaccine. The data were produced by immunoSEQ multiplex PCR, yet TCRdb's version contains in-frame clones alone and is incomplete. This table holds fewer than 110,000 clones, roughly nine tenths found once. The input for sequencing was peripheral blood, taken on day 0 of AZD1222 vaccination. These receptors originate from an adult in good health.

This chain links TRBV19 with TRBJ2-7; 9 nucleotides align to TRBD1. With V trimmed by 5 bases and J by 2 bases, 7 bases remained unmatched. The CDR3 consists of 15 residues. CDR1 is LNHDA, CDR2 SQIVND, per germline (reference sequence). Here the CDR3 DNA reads TGTGCCAGTAGTGCCGGGACAGGGCCTGCCTACGAGCAGTACTTC. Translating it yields CASSAGTGPAYEQYF.

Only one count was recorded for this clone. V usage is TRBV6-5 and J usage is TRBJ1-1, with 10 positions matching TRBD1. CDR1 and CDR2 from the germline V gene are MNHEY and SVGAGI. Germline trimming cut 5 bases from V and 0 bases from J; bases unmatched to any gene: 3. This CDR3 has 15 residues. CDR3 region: CASSPTGGMNTEAFF. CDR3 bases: TGTGCCAGCAGTCCGACAGGGGGCATGAACACTGAAGCTTTCTTT.

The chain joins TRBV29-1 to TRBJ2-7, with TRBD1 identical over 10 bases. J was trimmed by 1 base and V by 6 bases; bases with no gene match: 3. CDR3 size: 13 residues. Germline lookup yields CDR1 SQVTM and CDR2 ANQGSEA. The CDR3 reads CSVRTGGSYEQYF. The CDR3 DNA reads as TGCAGCGTCAGGACAGGGGGATCCTACGAGCAGTACTTC.